Below, 16 T cell receptor beta chains from the same sample are listed, as sequenced in a study of post-analysis software for immune sequencing data. No antigen has been assigned to these receptors. Prepared libraries of TCR beta cDNA carried unique molecular identifiers. TCRdb recomputed calls from the PCR reads with MiXCR, one row per CDR3 protein. The table includes some 700,000 distinct CDR3 sequences, approximately 59% detected once. Study-level findings and limits: With TRBV5-6, TRBV5-1 and TRBV20-1 included, several TRBV segments were more frequent in patients than in controls.

The specimen sequenced was blood. The source of these receptors is a girl aged 2 to 9 with multiple sclerosis.

V is TRBV25-1 and J is TRBJ1-2; D gene ambiguous. The CDR3 is 15 amino acids. The V end was cut by 1 base, the J end by 3 bases, with 12 bases between. CDR1 and CDR2 (germline): MGHDK, SYGVNS. The DNA for the CDR3 is TGTGCCAGCAGTGAATCAGGAGTCAGCGACTATGGCTACACCTTC. This encodes CASSESGVSDYGYTF.

The chain has TRBV6-1 and TRBJ2-1, with 7 bases fitting TRBD2. The CDR3 extends over 19 amino acids. Germline CDR1 is MNHNS and CDR2 is SASEGT. J lost 2 bases, V lost 2 bases, and 15 bases had no gene match. CDR3 amino acids: CASSEIAVGGRAAYNEQFF. In DNA, the CDR3 is TGTGCCAGCAGTGAAATTGCAGTTGGGGGGAGGGCCGCCTACAATGAGCAGTTCTTC.

This rearrangement joins TRBV4-1 to TRBJ2-1; tentative D call: TRBD2 (6 bases). Germline values: CDR1 MGHRA, CDR2 YSYEKL. V lost 0 bases and J lost 6, with 12 bases in between. The CDR3 loop spans 15 amino acids. The CDR3 reads CASSQETGLVNEQFF. In DNA form, the CDR3 reads TGCGCCAGCAGCCAAGAAACGGGACTCGTCAATGAGCAGTTCTTC.

The rearrangement joins TRBV6-6 to TRBJ2-3; 13 bases match TRBD2. CDR3 length equals 15 residues. In germline, CDR1 is MNHNY, CDR2 SVGAGI (reference sequence). Trimming took 5 bases from V and 6 from J; bases not matched to a gene: 5. CDR3 protein: CASSPGLAGRDTQYF. In DNA form, the CDR3 reads TGTGCCAGCAGTCCGGGACTAGCGGGGAGGGATACGCAGTATTTT.

The chain is built from TRBV2 and TRBJ2-1, with 7 bases identical to TRBD2. The CDR3 has 13 amino acids. The germline V gene has CDR1 SNHLY and CDR2 FYNNEI. Trimming took 8 bases from V and 9 from J; bases not matched to a gene: 10. DNA of the CDR3: TGTGCCAGCTATCGAGTAGGCGGGGGTGAGCAGTTCTTC. It encodes CASYRVGGGEQFF.

The chain uses TRBV29-1 and TRBJ1-1; D is unresolved. Germline CDR1 SQVTM, CDR2 ANQGSEA. This CDR3 has 9 residues. The germline V and J ends were trimmed by 4 bases and 6 bases, with 3 bases remaining between them. The CDR3: CSVAAEAFF. CDR3 nucleotides: TGCAGCGTTGCGGCTGAAGCTTTCTTT. Complete variable domain (other parts from reference TRBV29-1 and TRBJ1-1): SAVISQKPSRDICQRGTSLTIQCQVDSQVTMMFWYRQQPGQSLTLIATANQGSEATYESGFVIDKFPISRPNLTFSTLTVSNMSPEDSSIYLCSVAAEAFFGQGTRLTVV.

The chain has TRBV7-9 and TRBJ2-7, with D tentatively TRBD1 or TRBD2 (6 bases each). The CDR3 is 16 residues long. Trimming took off 1 base at V and 0 bases at J, with 13 bases between the two ends. Germline V lookup: CDR1 SEHNR, CDR2 FQNEAQ (reference sequence). The CDR3 sequence: CASSLEGGTVSYEQYF. CDR3 DNA: TGTGCCAGCAGCTTAGAAGGGGGGACGGTCTCCTACGAGCAGTACTTC.

As to this clonotype: An end of the junction differs from the germline gene, which may be a read error. This sequence joins TRBV12-3 or TRBV12-4 and TRBJ1-2; D perhaps matches TRBD1 (5 bases). CDR3 length: 15 amino acids. CDR3 region: CTSISPGTGISGYTF. As DNA, the CDR3 is TGTACCAGCATCTCGCCCGGGACGGGGATCTCCGGCTACACCTTC.

This sequence joins TRBV5-1 and TRBJ2-1, with 7 bases lining up with TRBD2. Germline CDR1 SGHRS, CDR2 YFSETQ. Unmatched junction bases numbered 1, after V lost 3 bases and J lost 7 bases. This CDR3 contains 12 residues. The CDR3 DNA reads TGCGCCAGCAGCTGGGAGGGGAATGAGCAGTTCTTC. It yields the protein CASSWEGNEQFF.

A note on this clonotype: Germline is not matched at one junction end, which may reflect a read error. The V call is TRBV4-1, the J call TRBJ2-1; a weak D match, TRBD2 (5 bases). Germline CDR1 is MGHRA and CDR2 is YSYEKL. This CDR3 comprises 14 residues. The CDR3 bases are TGCGCCAGCAACCAACTAGGCGGGTACAATGAGCAGTTCTTC. It is translated as CASNQLGGYNEQFF.

The chain carries TRBV6-5 and TRBJ2-1; TRBD2 matches at 10 bases. The CDR3 totals 15 residues. The trim removed 11 bases at V and 5 bases at J, leaving 12 bases unmatched. In germline, CDR1 is MNHEY, CDR2 SVGAGI. CDR3 protein: CACAPGTSVHNEQFF. The CDR3 coding sequence is TGTGCCTGCGCCCCCGGGACTAGCGTTCACAATGAGCAGTTCTTC.

This clonotype was observed a single time. The V and J genes are TRBV28 and TRBJ2-7, with 10 bases matching TRBD1. J gave up 5 bases and V 7 bases, and 11 bases lay outside the gene matches. CDR3 length equals 15 residues. Per germline, CDR1 MDHEN and CDR2 SYDVKM. CDR3 sequence reads: CASNTFRDRGDEQYF. Here the CDR3 DNA reads TGTGCCAGCAATACGTTCCGGGACAGGGGAGACGAGCAGTACTTC.

This clonotype was counted between two and nine times. The chain has TRBV10-3 and TRBJ1-2; D is undetermined. In germline, CDR1 is ENHRY, CDR2 SYGVKD. This CDR3 is built from 11 residues. Trimming took off 11 bases at V and 4 bases at J, with 11 bases between the two ends. Written as DNA, the CDR3 is TGTGCCCTGTTCAATTTCTATGGCTACACCTTC. It specifies CALFNFYGYTF.

The chain joins TRBV5-1 to TRBJ2-5; D may be TRBD2 (6 bases). The CDR3 totals 16 residues. V lost 0 bases to trimming and J lost 0 bases, with 12 bases between them. Germline V lookup: CDR1 SGHRS, CDR2 YFSETQ. CDR3: CASSLVLSGYQETQYF. Here the CDR3 DNA reads TGCGCCAGCAGCTTGGTTCTTAGCGGATACCAAGAGACCCAGTACTTC.

This chain connects TRBV29-1 to TRBJ1-1; unclear D gene. Germline V gene data show CDR1 as SQVTM and CDR2 as ANQGSEA. V lost 6 bases, J lost 4 bases, and 12 bases lay in between. This CDR3 has 12 amino acids. The CDR3, as DNA: TGCAGCGTGGCCCGGTGGGGCACTGAAGCTTTCTTT. As protein: CSVARWGTEAFF.

The chain employs TRBV12-3 or TRBV12-4 and TRBJ2-1; 13 bases are a match to TRBD2. Trimming cost V 4 bases and J 8 bases; bases outside gene matches: 8. This CDR3 is 16 amino acids long. The CDR3 sequence is CASSSRTSGRADEQFF. The CDR3 DNA follows: TGTGCCAGCAGTTCCCGCACTAGCGGGAGGGCGGATGAGCAGTTCTTC.